The 15 T cell receptor beta chains presented below share a single source sample, sequenced in a study of T cell responses to AZD1222 COVID-19 vaccine. Only in-frame clones appear in the TCRdb table, and some are missing; sequencing was by immunoSEQ multiplex PCR. Here the sample spans roughly 150,000 clones, 85% to 90% being singletons. The sequencing here drew on peripheral blood, taken 28 days after the second AZD1222 dose. Receptor source: an adult who received the AZD1222 COVID-19 vaccine.

The rearrangement uses TRBV24-1 and TRBJ1-1; D possibly corresponds to TRBD1 (6 bases). Germline V lookup: CDR1 KGHDR, CDR2 SFDVKD. The CDR3 runs 15 residues. V lost 4 bases and J 5 bases, leaving 16 bases between the germline ends. The CDR3 region is CATSDCRGGLTEAFF. For the CDR3, the DNA is TGTGCCACCAGTGACTGCCGGGGGGGGCTAACTGAAGCTTTCTTT.

This chain connects TRBV3-1 (or the pseudogene TRBV3-2) to TRBJ2-5; D gene ambiguous. Per germline, CDR1 LGHDT and CDR2 YNNKEL (reference sequence). V lost 6 bases and J lost 2, with 4 bases in between. The CDR3 covers 11 residues. This CDR3 reads CASRLQETQYF. CDR3 bases: TGTGCCAGCAGACTTCAAGAGACCCAGTACTTC.

The chain uses TRBV12-3 or TRBV12-4 and TRBJ1-5, with no clear D. Trimming cost V 4 bases and J 6 bases, with 10 bases left between them. The CDR3 extends over 13 amino acids. This chain's CDR3 is CASSYLDLQPQHF. Written as DNA, the CDR3 is TGTGCCAGCAGTTACTTGGACCTTCAGCCCCAGCATTTT.

The V call is TRBV6-1, the J call TRBJ1-3; D remains ambiguous. Looked up from germline, CDR1 is MNHNS and CDR2 is SASEGT. This CDR3 region has 14 residues. Between the trimmed V and J ends, which lost 3 bases and 0 bases, there was a span of 6 bases. CDR3: CASSDLYSGNTIYF. CDR3 bases: TGTGCCAGCAGTGATTTATACTCTGGAAACACCATATATTTT.

This CDR3 is CSARGGRVEFYTF. In nucleotides, the CDR3 is TGCAGCGCCCGGGGGGGCAGGGTGGAGTTCTACACCTTC. V gene TRBV29-1 combines with J gene TRBJ1-2; a weak D match, TRBD1 (6 bases). Per the germline V gene, CDR1 is SQVTM and CDR2 is ANQGSEA. This CDR3 is 13 amino acids long. Trimming took off 7 bases at V and 10 bases at J, with 22 bases between the two ends.

This chain links TRBV7-9 with TRBJ2-7; either TRBD1 or TRBD2 may supply D (5 bases each). The CDR3 length is 16 residues. CDR1 and CDR2 (germline): SEHNR, FQNEAQ (reference sequence). V was trimmed by 4 bases and J by 5 bases, leaving 21 bases between them. The CDR3 loop is CASSSPPGPIRNEQYF. The CDR3 nucleotides are TGTGCCAGCAGCTCTCCTCCGGGACCGATTAGGAACGAGCAGTACTTC.

The chain combines TRBV19 with TRBJ2-7; 11 bases match TRBD1. V was pared by 4 bases and J by 5 bases, with 4 bases of the junction left unmatched. The germline V gene has CDR1 LNHDA and CDR2 SQIVND (reference sequence). The CDR3 spans 14 residues. CDR3 region: CASSTGTGGNEQYF. The CDR3 DNA reads as TGTGCCAGTAGTACCGGGACAGGGGGAAACGAGCAGTACTTC.

The genes are TRBV30 and TRBJ2-4, with 9 positions matching TRBD1. CDR1 and CDR2 (germline): GTSNPN, SVGIG (reference sequence). The length of the CDR3 is 12 residues. V lost 8 bases to trimming and J lost 7 bases; unmatched junction nucleotides: 6. CDR3 nucleotides: TGTGCCGGCAAAGGACAGGGGAACATTCAGTACTTC. Its translation is CAGKGQGNIQYF.

This chain joins TRBV29-1 and TRBJ2-1, with 11 nucleotides matching TRBD1. Trimming removed 3 bases from V and 7 bases from J; junction bases left unmatched: 2. Looked up from germline, CDR1 is SQVTM and CDR2 is ANQGSEA. The CDR3 is 13 amino acids. The DNA of the CDR3 is TGCAGCGTTGAGGACAGGGGGCTGAATGAGCAGTTCTTC. Amino acid sequence: CSVEDRGLNEQFF.

V and J are TRBV19 and TRBJ1-1; perhaps TRBD1 as D (5 bases). This CDR3 contains 18 residues. The V end was cut by 5 bases, the J end by 1 base, with 23 bases between. Germline V gene data show CDR1 as LNHDA and CDR2 as SQIVND (reference sequence). For the CDR3, the DNA is TGTGCCAGTAGTGGGCGGAACTCGAAGGGGCGGGGGAACACTGAAGCTTTCTTT. It yields the protein CASSGRNSKGRGNTEAFF.

The chain links TRBV24-1 to TRBJ2-5; 7 nucleotides match TRBD2. CDR3 length equals 15 residues. Germline values: CDR1 KGHDR, CDR2 SFDVKD. Trimming at V came to 5 bases and at J to 4 bases, leaving 9 bases not matched to a gene. The CDR3 coding sequence is TGTGCCACCAGTGTATATGGTGGGGAGGGAGAGACCCAGTACTTC. This sequence encodes CATSVYGGEGETQYF.

The chain links TRBV11-2 to TRBJ2-5, with 7 bases aligning to TRBD1. The CDR3 spans 14 residues. The germline V gene encodes CDR1 SGHAT and CDR2 FQNNGV. V was clipped by 4 bases and J by 4 bases; unmatched bases: 6. In DNA form, the CDR3 reads TGTGCCAGCAGCTCTACAGGGGTGGGAGAGACCCAGTACTTC. The encoded protein is CASSSTGVGETQYF.

The rearrangement uses TRBV10-3 and TRBJ2-1; D is perhaps TRBD2 (7 bases). V was cut by 10 bases and J by 4 bases, with 11 bases left in between. CDR1 ENHRY and CDR2 SYGVKD come from the germline V gene. The CDR3 has 12 residues. The CDR3 DNA reads TGTGCCACGGGGGGACAATACAATGAGCAGTTCTTC. Amino acid sequence: CATGGQYNEQFF.

This rearrangement joins TRBV27 to TRBJ2-2, with TRBD2 identical over 11 bases. Per the germline V gene, CDR1 is MNHEY and CDR2 is SMNVEV (reference sequence). With V trimmed by 3 bases and J by 4 bases, 4 bases remained unmatched. The CDR3 covers 16 residues. The CDR3 sequence: CASSFTSGRGTGELFF. CDR3 nucleotides: TGTGCCAGCAGTTTTACTAGCGGGAGAGGCACCGGGGAGCTGTTTTTT.

This chain uses TRBV29-1 with TRBJ2-5; 10 bases are a match to TRBD1. V lost 7 bases to trimming and J lost 5 bases; unmatched junction nucleotides: 10. The CDR3 covers 14 residues. Germline V gene lookup returns CDR1 SQVTM and CDR2 ANQGSEA. CDR3 nucleotides: TGCAGCGCCTGGGACAGGGGAATCAAGGAGACCCAGTACTTC. Amino acids: CSAWDRGIKETQYF. The complete variable domain, with remaining parts taken from reference TRBV29-1 and TRBJ2-5, reads SAVISQKPSRDICQRGTSLTIQCQVDSQVTMMFWYRQQPGQSLTLIATANQGSEATYESGFVIDKFPISRPNLTFSTLTVSNMSPEDSSIYLCSAWDRGIKETQYFGPGTRLLVL.